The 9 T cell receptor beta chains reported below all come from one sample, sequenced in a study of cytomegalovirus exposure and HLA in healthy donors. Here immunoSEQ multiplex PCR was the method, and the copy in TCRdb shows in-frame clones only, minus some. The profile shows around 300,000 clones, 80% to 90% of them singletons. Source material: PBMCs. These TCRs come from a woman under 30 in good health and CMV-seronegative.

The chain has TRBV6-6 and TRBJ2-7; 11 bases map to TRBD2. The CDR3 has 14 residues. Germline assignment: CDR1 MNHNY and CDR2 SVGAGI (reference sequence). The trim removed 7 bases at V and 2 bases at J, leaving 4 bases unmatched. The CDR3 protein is CASTGTSGPYEQYF. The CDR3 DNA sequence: TGTGCCAGCACCGGGACTAGCGGCCCCTACGAGCAGTACTTC.

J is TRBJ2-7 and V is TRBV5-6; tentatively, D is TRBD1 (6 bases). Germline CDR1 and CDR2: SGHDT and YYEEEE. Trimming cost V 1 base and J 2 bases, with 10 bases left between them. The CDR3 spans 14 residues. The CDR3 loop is CASSLQGNPYEQYF. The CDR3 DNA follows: TGTGCCAGCAGCTTGCAGGGGAATCCCTACGAGCAGTACTTC.

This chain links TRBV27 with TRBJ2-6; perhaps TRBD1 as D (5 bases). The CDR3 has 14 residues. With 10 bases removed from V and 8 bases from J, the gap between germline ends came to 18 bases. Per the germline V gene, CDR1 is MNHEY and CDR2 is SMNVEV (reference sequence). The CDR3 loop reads CATQTRAAPNVLTF. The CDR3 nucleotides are TGTGCCACCCAAACCAGGGCCGCTCCCAACGTCCTGACTTTC.

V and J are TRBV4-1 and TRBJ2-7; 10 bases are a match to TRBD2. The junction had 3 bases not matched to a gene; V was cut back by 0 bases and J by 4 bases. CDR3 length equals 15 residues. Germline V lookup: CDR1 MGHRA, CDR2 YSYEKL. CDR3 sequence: CASSQDGTSEYEQYF. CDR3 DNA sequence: TGCGCCAGCAGCCAAGACGGGACTAGCGAGTACGAGCAGTACTTC.

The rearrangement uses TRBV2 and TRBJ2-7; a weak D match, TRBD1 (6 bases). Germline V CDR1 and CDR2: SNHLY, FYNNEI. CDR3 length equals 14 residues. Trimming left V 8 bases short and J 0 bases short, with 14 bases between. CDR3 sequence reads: CASGGQMISYEQYF. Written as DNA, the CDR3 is TGTGCCAGCGGAGGACAGATGATCTCCTACGAGCAGTACTTC.

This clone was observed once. The CDR3 protein is CASSIDGQTRTYEQYF. The CDR3 bases are TGTGCCAGTAGTATAGATGGCCAGACACGGACCTACGAGCAGTACTTC. This rearrangement joins TRBV19 to TRBJ2-7; D gene ambiguous. The CDR3 is made up of 16 amino acids. V was pared by 0 bases and J by 2 bases, with 14 bases between. CDR1 and CDR2 from the germline V gene are LNHDA and SQIVND (reference sequence).

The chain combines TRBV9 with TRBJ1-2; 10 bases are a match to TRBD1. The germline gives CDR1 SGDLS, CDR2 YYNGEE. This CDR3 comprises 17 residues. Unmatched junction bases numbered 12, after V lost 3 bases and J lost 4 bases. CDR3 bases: TGTGCCAGCAGCGGCCCGGGACAGGGGAAGGAGGGCTATGGCTACACCTTC. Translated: CASSGPGQGKEGYGYTF.

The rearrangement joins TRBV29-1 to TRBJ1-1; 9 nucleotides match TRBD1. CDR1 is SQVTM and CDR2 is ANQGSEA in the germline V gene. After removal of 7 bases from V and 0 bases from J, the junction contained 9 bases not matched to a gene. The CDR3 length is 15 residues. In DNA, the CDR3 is TGCAGCGGCAATCAACAGGGGGCCATGAACACTGAAGCTTTCTTT. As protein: CSGNQQGAMNTEAFF.

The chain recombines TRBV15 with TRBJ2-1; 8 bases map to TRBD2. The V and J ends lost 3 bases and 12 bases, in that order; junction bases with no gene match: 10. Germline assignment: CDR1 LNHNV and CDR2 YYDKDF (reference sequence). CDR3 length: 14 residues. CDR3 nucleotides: TGTGCCACCAGCAGTGGGACTAGGGGAAACGGGCAGTTCTTC. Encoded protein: CATSSGTRGNGQFF.